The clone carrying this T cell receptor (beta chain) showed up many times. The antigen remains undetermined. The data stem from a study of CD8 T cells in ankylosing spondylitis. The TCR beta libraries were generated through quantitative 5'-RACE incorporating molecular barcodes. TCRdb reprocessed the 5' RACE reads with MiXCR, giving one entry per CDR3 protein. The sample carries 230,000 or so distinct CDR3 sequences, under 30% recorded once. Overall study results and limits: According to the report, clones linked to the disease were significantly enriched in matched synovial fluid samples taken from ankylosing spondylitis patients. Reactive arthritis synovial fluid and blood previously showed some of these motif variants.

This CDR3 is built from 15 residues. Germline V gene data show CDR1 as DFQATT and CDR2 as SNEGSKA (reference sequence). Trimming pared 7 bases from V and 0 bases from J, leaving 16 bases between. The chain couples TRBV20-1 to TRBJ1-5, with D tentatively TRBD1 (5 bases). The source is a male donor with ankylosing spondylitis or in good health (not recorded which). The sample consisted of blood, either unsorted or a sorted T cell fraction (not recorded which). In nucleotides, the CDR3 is TGCAGTGTCGAACGAGGGGCCGTTAGCAATCAGCCCCAGCATTTT. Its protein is CSVERGAVSNQPQHF.